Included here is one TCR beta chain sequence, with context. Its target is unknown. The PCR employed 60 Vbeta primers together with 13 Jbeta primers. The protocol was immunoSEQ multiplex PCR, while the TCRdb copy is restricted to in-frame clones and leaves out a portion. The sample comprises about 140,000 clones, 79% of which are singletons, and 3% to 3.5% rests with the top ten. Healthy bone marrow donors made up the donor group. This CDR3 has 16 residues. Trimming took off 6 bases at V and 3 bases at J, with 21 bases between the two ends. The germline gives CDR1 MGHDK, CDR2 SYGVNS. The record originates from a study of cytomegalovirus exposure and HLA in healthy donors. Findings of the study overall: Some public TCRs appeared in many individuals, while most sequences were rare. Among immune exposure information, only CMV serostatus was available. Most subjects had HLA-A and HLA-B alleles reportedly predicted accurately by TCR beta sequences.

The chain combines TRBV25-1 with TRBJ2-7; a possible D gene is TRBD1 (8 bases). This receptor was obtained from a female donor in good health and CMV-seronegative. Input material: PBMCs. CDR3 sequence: CASRGGVTGGIYEQYF. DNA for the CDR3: TGTGCCAGCAGAGGGGGGGTCACAGGGGGGATCTACGAGCAGTACTTC.